This passage covers 31 T cell receptor beta chains from one sample sequenced in a study of human T cells and chemical hapten exposure. As to time point: patch test 1, 2 weeks after DPC sensitization. Noted treatment: therapeutic diphenylcyclopropenone sensitization with weekly scalp DPC. TCRdb used MiXCR to reprocess the RACE reads, holding one entry per CDR3 protein. The sample consists of 180,000 or so distinct CDR3 sequences, roughly 14% of them appearing once. The sequenced sample was whole blood, obtained in connection with sensitization to the hapten diphenylcyclopropenone (DPC). All receptors derive from a woman in her 30s with alopecia areata. Some clones in this sample may be carry-over from other donors' samples.

This chain links TRBV20-1 with TRBJ1-5, with a possible D match to TRBD1 (6 bases). V was pared by 0 bases and J by 9 bases, with 18 bases between. Per germline, CDR1 DFQATT and CDR2 SNEGSKA (reference sequence). The CDR3 extends over 15 amino acids. The CDR3 DNA reads as TGCAGTGCTAGAGATCTTACAGGGATCTACGCGCCCCAGCATTTT. The encoded protein is CSARDLTGIYAPQHF.

The chain couples TRBV4-3 to TRBJ2-1, with 11 bases fitting TRBD2. V trimming: 1 base; J trimming: 6 bases; junction bases outside the gene matches: 14. The CDR3 spans 19 residues. Germline CDR1 reads LGHNA; CDR2 reads YSLEER. CDR3 DNA sequence: TGCGCCAGCAGCCAAGGGGGGACTAGCGGTGTAGCCCTCACCAATGAGCAGTTCTTC. Its protein product is CASSQGGTSGVALTNEQFF.

In this sample, this clonotype turned up a few times. The V gene is TRBV19, the J gene TRBJ1-5; D unclear. V lost 6 bases and J 2 bases, leaving 14 bases between the germline ends. Germline CDR1 is LNHDA and CDR2 is SQIVND (reference sequence). CDR3 length equals 15 residues. CDR3 region: CASRLGRNGNQPQHF. The CDR3 DNA reads as TGTGCCAGTAGGCTTGGCCGTAACGGCAATCAGCCCCAGCATTTT.

CDR3 nucleotide sequence: TGCAGTGCTAGAGGGCAGAACCCCTGGAACACCGGGGAGCTGTTTTTT. Translation gives CSARGQNPWNTGELFF. This chain joins TRBV20-1 and TRBJ2-2; D unclear. CDR3 length: 16 amino acids. CDR1 DFQATT and CDR2 SNEGSKA come from the germline V gene (reference sequence). V lost 1 base and J 1 base, leaving 13 bases between the germline ends.

The rearrangement links TRBV7-8 to TRBJ2-3, with D uncertain. V dropped 2 bases and J dropped 1 base, with 13 bases sitting between them. CDR1 is SGHVS, CDR2 FQNEAQ, per germline. The CDR3 loop spans 16 amino acids. The CDR3 DNA reads as TGTGCCAGCAGCTTATACCCTCGTCCAGGCACAGATACGCAGTATTTT. Translated: CASSLYPRPGTDTQYF.

This clonotype came up a few times. V usage is TRBV6-5 and J usage is TRBJ2-2; no clear D. Per the germline V gene, CDR1 is MNHEY and CDR2 is SVGAGI. The CDR3 consists of 15 residues. V lost 2 bases, J lost 3 bases, and 10 bases lay in between. Written as DNA, the CDR3 is TGTGCCAGCAGTTACCAGGTTATCGACACCGGGGAGCTGTTTTTT. Amino acids: CASSYQVIDTGELFF.

This clonotype came up a few times. This chain links TRBV29-1 with TRBJ2-7; unclear D gene. CDR3 size: 11 residues. CDR1 and CDR2 from the germline V gene are SQVTM and ANQGSEA. V dropped 7 bases and J dropped 4 bases, with 11 bases sitting between them. The CDR3 spells CSASDGYEQYF. DNA for the CDR3: TGCAGCGCCTCGGACGGTTACGAGCAGTACTTC.

In nucleotides, the CDR3 is TGTGCCAGCAGTTTAAACGGGAGAACCGGTGGAAACACCATATATTTT. It codes for CASSLNGRTGGNTIYF. This sequence joins TRBV28 and TRBJ1-3; D call uncertain. Germline V gene lookup returns CDR1 MDHEN and CDR2 SYDVKM. This CDR3 comprises 16 residues. With 2 bases removed from V and 3 bases from J, the gap between germline ends came to 14 bases.

CDR3 loop: CSVARGGGTEAFF. CDR3 nucleotides: TGCAGCGTTGCGCGGGGTGGAGGCACTGAAGCTTTCTTT. The chain is built from TRBV29-1 and TRBJ1-1, with D uncertain. Germline V gives CDR1 SQVTM, CDR2 ANQGSEA. The CDR3 is 13 amino acids. The V end lost 4 bases, the J end lost 4 bases, and 13 bases lay between the germline ends. The full variable domain, in which reference TRBV29-1 and TRBJ1-1 provide the parts outside the CDR3, is SAVISQKPSRDICQRGTSLTIQCQVDSQVTMMFWYRQQPGQSLTLIATANQGSEATYESGFVIDKFPISRPNLTFSTLTVSNMSPEDSSIYLCSVARGGGTEAFFGQGTRLTVV.

The gene calls are TRBV30 and TRBJ1-1, with a tentative D call TRBD1 (5 bases). V was cut by 3 bases and J by 8 bases, with 19 bases left in between. Germline CDR1 is GTSNPN and CDR2 is SVGIG (reference sequence). The CDR3 runs 14 residues. CDR3 sequence (DNA): TGTGCCTGGAGGGGCGCAAGGACGAGGGGAGAAGCTTTCTTT. This gives the protein CAWRGARTRGEAFF.

This clonotype came up many times. This chain connects TRBV28 to TRBJ2-3; D remains unclear. The CDR3 has 12 residues. Trimming removed 6 bases from V and 3 bases from J, with 7 bases in between. Germline V gene sequence: CDR1 MDHEN, CDR2 SYDVKM. DNA of the CDR3: TGTGCCAGCAGCTTAAGGACAGATACGCAGTATTTT. Its translation is CASSLRTDTQYF.

In this sample, this clonotype turned up many times. The chain couples TRBV10-3 to TRBJ2-3, with D possibly matching TRBD1 (7 bases). The CDR3 totals 13 residues. V was clipped by 8 bases and J by 2 bases, with 11 bases between them. Germline V lookup: CDR1 ENHRY, CDR2 SYGVKD. The CDR3 loop is CAIAGQLTDTQYF. The CDR3 DNA reads as TGTGCCATCGCGGGACAGCTCACAGATACGCAGTATTTT.

The chain couples TRBV6-2 or TRBV6-3 to TRBJ1-5; D gene unclear. The germline CDR1 and CDR2 sequences are MNHEY and SVGEGT. The CDR3 is 13 residues long. Trimming took 3 bases from V and 7 from J, leaving 10 bases between them. The CDR3 sequence: CASSYKDWQPQHF. The CDR3 nucleotides read TGTGCCAGCAGTTATAAAGACTGGCAGCCCCAGCATTTT.

The V gene is TRBV10-3, the J gene TRBJ2-7, with D unresolved. The V and J ends lost 7 bases and 3 bases respectively, with 13 bases between them. Germline values: CDR1 ENHRY, CDR2 SYGVKD. This CDR3 has 13 amino acids. CDR3 sequence reads: CAINRPGGYEQYF. Written as DNA, the CDR3 is TGTGCCATCAACCGCCCGGGCGGCTACGAGCAGTACTTC.

The chain has TRBV30 and TRBJ1-1, with D uncertain. CDR1 and CDR2 (germline): GTSNPN, SVGIG (reference sequence). The CDR3 is made up of 13 amino acids. The V end lost 4 bases, the J end lost 1 base, and 10 bases lay between the germline ends. Here the CDR3 DNA reads TGTGCCTGGAATCCGCTCCAGAACACTGAAGCTTTCTTT. Translation gives CAWNPLQNTEAFF.

Here the CDR3 reads CASSQDTFVRESSAEAFF. The CDR3 DNA sequence: TGCGCCAGCAGCCAAGATACCTTCGTACGGGAGTCCTCCGCGGAAGCTTTCTTT. This sequence joins TRBV4-3 and TRBJ1-1, with D unclear. CDR1 and CDR2 from the germline V gene are LGHNA and YSLEER. The CDR3 extends over 18 amino acids. V lost 0 bases to trimming and J lost 8 bases, with 25 bases between them.

The chain recombines TRBV9 with TRBJ2-1; 14 bases line up with TRBD2. This CDR3 has 15 residues. The germline CDR1 and CDR2 sequences are SGDLS and YYNGEE. The junction had 8 bases not matched to a gene; V was cut back by 6 bases and J by 9 bases. CDR3 nucleotides: TGTGCCAGCAACAAGGGGACTAGCGGGAGTCGTGAGCAGTTCTTC. It codes for CASNKGTSGSREQFF.

This clonotype was seen ten or more times. Written as DNA, the CDR3 is TGTGCCAGCAGCTTTGTAAGCGGAGTATCACAAGAGACCCAGTACTTC. Translated, it gives CASSFVSGVSQETQYF. The chain joins TRBV7-3 to TRBJ2-5; perhaps TRBD2 as D (5 bases). Trimming removed 3 bases at V and 2 bases at J, with 16 bases between. Germline V gives CDR1 SGHTA, CDR2 FQGTGA. This CDR3 contains 16 residues.

This clonotype has a handful of counts. The chain carries TRBV4-1 and TRBJ1-2; 7 bases are a match to TRBD1. The V segment lost 0 bases and the J segment 3 bases; nucleotides outside the gene matches: 4. The CDR3 is made up of 15 amino acids. Germline V lookup: CDR1 MGHRA, CDR2 YSYEKL. The CDR3 loop is CASSQEEGADYGYTF. DNA for the CDR3: TGCGCCAGCAGCCAAGAGGAGGGGGCGGACTATGGCTACACCTTC.

This clonotype came up a few times. The chain links TRBV29-1 to TRBJ2-7; D is perhaps TRBD1 (6 bases). This CDR3 is 15 amino acids long. Germline assignment: CDR1 SQVTM and CDR2 ANQGSEA. The V end lost 0 bases, the J end lost 5 bases, and 17 bases lay between the germline ends. The CDR3 reads CSVEDRRRGLNEQYF. In DNA form, the CDR3 reads TGCAGCGTTGAAGATCGGCGCAGGGGTCTAAACGAGCAGTACTTC.

The CDR3 is CASSLERDRYTF. The CDR3 nucleotides are TGTGCCAGCAGCTTAGAGCGGGATCGCTACACCTTC. The V and J genes are TRBV7-2 and TRBJ1-2; D is ambiguous. CDR1 is SGHTA, CDR2 FQGNSA, per germline. Deletions cut 1 base from V and 9 bases from J, with 9 bases between. CDR3 size: 12 residues.

There are many counts of this clonotype. The chain joins TRBV7-2 to TRBJ1-1; D may be TRBD1 (5 bases). The ends were cut back, 6 bases at V and 7 bases at J, with 15 bases in the middle. The CDR3 extends over 13 amino acids. The germline gives CDR1 SGHTA, CDR2 FQGNSA. For the CDR3, the DNA is TGTGCCAGCAGTTTAACGGGGCAGCTTGAAGCTTTCTTT. It codes for CASSLTGQLEAFF.

To note about this clonotype: A junction boundary mismatches the germline segment, possibly from a read error. V gene TRBV4-1 combines with J gene TRBJ1-1; the D is unclear. CDR3 length: 13 residues. Germline loops: CDR1 MGHRA, CDR2 YSYEKL. The CDR3 spells CASSPISLLEAFF. In nucleotides, the CDR3 is TGTGCCAGCAGCCCCATCTCCCTCCTTGAAGCTTTCTTT.

In its sample, this clonotype was seen a few times. This chain connects TRBV19 to TRBJ1-1; D is unresolved. The V end was cut by 7 bases, the J end by 0 bases, with 15 bases between. This CDR3 is 15 amino acids long. The germline gives CDR1 LNHDA, CDR2 SQIVND (reference sequence). The CDR3 sequence is CASKSVGVMNTEAFF. CDR3 coding DNA: TGTGCCAGTAAGTCCGTCGGGGTGATGAACACTGAAGCTTTCTTT. Full variable domain (rest looked up from reference TRBV19 and TRBJ1-1): DGGITQSPKYLFRKEGQNVTLSCEQNLNHDAMYWYRQDPGQGLRLIYYSQIVNDFQKGDIAEGYSVSREKKESFPLTVTSAQKNPTAFYLCASKSVGVMNTEAFFGQGTRLTVV.

The chain recombines TRBV6-2 or TRBV6-3 with TRBJ2-7; D is undetermined. The CDR3 loop spans 13 amino acids. Trimming pared 6 bases from V and 4 bases from J, leaving 13 bases between. Germline loops: CDR1 MNHEY, CDR2 SVGEGT. Here the CDR3 reads CASRSPGTYEQYF. CDR3 bases: TGTGCCAGCAGGAGCCCAGGAACATACGAGCAGTACTTC.

This clonotype was counted a few times. The chain has TRBV12-3 or TRBV12-4 and TRBJ2-5, with no clear D. V was clipped by 6 bases and J by 5 bases, with 13 bases between them. CDR3 size: 13 residues. This chain's CDR3 is CASSYQSIETQYF. CDR3 nucleotide sequence: TGTGCCAGCAGCTACCAAAGCATCGAGACCCAGTACTTC.

This clonotype occurred many times. This chain connects TRBV7-9 to TRBJ2-3; no clear D gene. The ends were cut back, 5 bases at V and 2 bases at J, with 2 bases in the middle. This CDR3 has 11 residues. Per germline, CDR1 SEHNR and CDR2 FQNEAQ (reference sequence). The CDR3 protein is CASSNTDTQYF. DNA for the CDR3: TGTGCCAGCAGCAACACAGATACGCAGTATTTT.

V gene TRBV24-1 combines with J gene TRBJ2-3; D uncertain. CDR3 length: 14 amino acids. The germline V gene encodes CDR1 KGHDR and CDR2 SFDVKD. The germline V and J ends were trimmed by 3 bases and 0 bases, with 6 bases remaining between them. The CDR3 loop is CATSDGDSTDTQYF. CDR3 coding DNA: TGTGCCACCAGTGATGGAGATAGCACAGATACGCAGTATTTT.

There are a few counts of this clonotype. J is TRBJ2-1 and V is TRBV7-2, with TRBD1 matching over 10 bases. The germline V gene encodes CDR1 SGHTA and CDR2 FQGNSA. The CDR3 is 16 residues long. The junction had 4 bases not matched to a gene; V was cut back by 2 bases and J by 3 bases. The CDR3, as DNA: TGTGCCAGCAGCTTATTAGGGACAGGGGACTACAATGAGCAGTTCTTC. Encoded protein: CASSLLGTGDYNEQFF.

The table lists this clonotype with a few counts. The J gene is TRBJ1-2, the V gene TRBV20-1; D uncertain. The CDR3 length is 15 residues. Germline V gene data show CDR1 as DFQATT and CDR2 as SNEGSKA (reference sequence). Trimming left V 0 bases short and J 0 bases short, with 11 bases between. DNA of the CDR3: TGCAGTGCTAGAGATCTAAAGGTCACTAACTATGGCTACACCTTC. Translating it yields CSARDLKVTNYGYTF.

At least ten counts were recorded for this clonotype. The chain employs TRBV29-1 and TRBJ2-5; 8 bases align to TRBD2. The CDR3 contains 13 residues. Per germline, CDR1 SQVTM and CDR2 ANQGSEA. V was clipped by 4 bases and J by 4 bases; unmatched bases: 5. CDR3 coding DNA: TGCAGCGTTGGACTAGCGATTGGAGAGACCCAGTACTTC. Translation: CSVGLAIGETQYF.